This T cell receptor (beta chain) was recovered during a study of blood T cell repertoires in COVID-19. Only in-frame clones appear in the TCRdb table, and some are missing; sequencing was by immunoSEQ multiplex PCR. This repertoire shows approximately 140,000 clones, about 88% found once; its top ten account for approximately 10%. This CDR3 comprises 16 residues. The V and J ends lost 4 bases and 5 bases, in that order; junction bases with no gene match: 6. CDR1 LGHNA and CDR2 YSLEER come from the germline V gene. Material for sequencing was peripheral blood. V is TRBV4-3 and J is TRBJ1-4; TRBD1 matches 11 bases. The TCR originated in a man over 45 with active or convalescent COVID-19. In DNA, the CDR3 is TGCGCCAGCAGCCTGAACGGACAGGGGGCGAATGAAAAACTGTTTTTT. It yields the protein CASSLNGQGANEKLFF.